The clone carrying this T cell receptor (beta chain) was observed many times. What it binds is unknown. The source of the sample is a study of T cells in Graves' hyperthyroidism and ophthalmopathy. Study-level background: Blood was drawn when the patient was first diagnosed and still untreated. Study findings and constraints: For ophthalmopathy, model prediction preceded onset by a median roughly 5.9 months. Ophthalmopathy could be told apart from stable hyperthyroidism with a 13 V-J model.

TCR beta CDR3 sequences were amplified from RNA transcripts. HTBI primers were the set used in a first-round RT-PCR of the TCR CDR3. In TCRdb, the multiplex PCR reads were re-called with MiXCR into one record per CDR3 protein. The table records around 55,000 distinct CDR3 sequences, less than 50% of them present only once. Germline CDR1 is SGHRS and CDR2 is YFSETQ. Trimming cost V 1 base and J 1 base, with 9 bases left between them. The CDR3 totals 15 residues. Fresh 10 ml peripheral blood yielded PBMCs. The sequencing sample was made of blood. This sequence originates from a woman in her forties or fifties with Graves' ophthalmopathy. The genes are TRBV5-1 and TRBJ1-5; D is uncertain. This CDR3 reads CASSLYPGSNQPQHF. In DNA, the CDR3 is TGCGCCAGCAGCTTGTATCCGGGCAGCAATCAGCCCCAGCATTTT.